This T cell receptor beta chain was found in a study of CD8+ T cells in alopecia areata. Whole-study findings and limits: Relative to normal scalp, lesional scalp, especially alopecia totalis/universalis, showed higher clonality.

After isolation, RNA underwent reverse transcription to generate cDNA as the sequencing template. This table comes from immunoSEQ multiplex PCR, and its TCRdb copy is limited to in-frame clones, with some not included. The table includes about 210,000 clones, over 40% detected once. The CDR3 length is 15 residues. J was trimmed by 6 bases and V by 11 bases; bases with no gene match: 14. The germline gives CDR1 MNHNS, CDR2 SASEGT. This sample's treatment: oral pan-JAK inhibitor, 5-10 mg twice daily. As for this clone: Its matching antigen is unknown.

The material was CD4+ T cells sorted from blood, obtained around week 36, from a patient treated with tofacitinib. This chain joins TRBV6-1 and TRBJ2-2; TRBD1 aligns across 8 bases. The origin of this receptor is a human donor with alopecia areata. CDR3 in DNA: TGTGCCCCTCCTCCGGGGACAGGAAGGTCCGGGGAGCTGTTTTTT. It yields the protein CAPPPGTGRSGELFF.